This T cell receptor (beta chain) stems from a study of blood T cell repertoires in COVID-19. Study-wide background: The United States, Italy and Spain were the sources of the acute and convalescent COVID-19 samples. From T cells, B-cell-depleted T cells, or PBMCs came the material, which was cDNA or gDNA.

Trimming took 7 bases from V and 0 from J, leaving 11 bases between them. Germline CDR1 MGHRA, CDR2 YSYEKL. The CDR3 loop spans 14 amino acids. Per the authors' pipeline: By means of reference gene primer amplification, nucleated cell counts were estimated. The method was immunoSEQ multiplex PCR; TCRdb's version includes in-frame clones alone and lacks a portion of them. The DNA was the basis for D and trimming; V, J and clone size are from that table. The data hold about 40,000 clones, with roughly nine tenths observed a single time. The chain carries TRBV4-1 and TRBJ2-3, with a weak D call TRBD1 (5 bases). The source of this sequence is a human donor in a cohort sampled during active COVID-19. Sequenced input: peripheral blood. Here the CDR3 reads CASTLGPSTDTQYF. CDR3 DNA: TGCGCCAGCACCTTGGGGCCTAGCACAGATACGCAGTATTTT.